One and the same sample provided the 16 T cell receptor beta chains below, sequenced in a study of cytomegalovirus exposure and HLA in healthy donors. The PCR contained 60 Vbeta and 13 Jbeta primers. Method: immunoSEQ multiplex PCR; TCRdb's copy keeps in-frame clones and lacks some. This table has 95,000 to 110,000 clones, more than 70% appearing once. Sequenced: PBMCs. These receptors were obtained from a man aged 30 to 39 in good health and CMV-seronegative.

The CDR3, as DNA: TGTGCCAGCAGTAGTCAGCAGCCCGGGGGGCCCCAGTACTTC. Encoded protein: CASSSQQPGGPQYF. The J gene is TRBJ2-5, the V gene TRBV5-6; possible D gene TRBD2, 7 bases. In germline, CDR1 is SGHDT, CDR2 YYEEEE. Trimming removed 5 bases at V and 9 bases at J, with 20 bases between. The CDR3 is 14 residues long.

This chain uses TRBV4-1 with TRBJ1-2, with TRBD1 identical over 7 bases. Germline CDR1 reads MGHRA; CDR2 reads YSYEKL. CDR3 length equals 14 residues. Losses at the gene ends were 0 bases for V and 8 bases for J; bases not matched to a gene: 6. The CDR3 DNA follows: TGCGCCAGCAGCCAAGATGGACAGGCCGGAGGCTACACCTTC. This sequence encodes CASSQDGQAGGYTF.

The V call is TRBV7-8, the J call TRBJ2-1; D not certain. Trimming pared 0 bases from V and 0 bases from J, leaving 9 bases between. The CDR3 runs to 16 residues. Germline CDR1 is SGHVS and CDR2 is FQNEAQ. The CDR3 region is CASSLALRSSYNEQFF. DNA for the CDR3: TGTGCCAGCAGCTTAGCGCTGCGGAGCTCCTACAATGAGCAGTTCTTC. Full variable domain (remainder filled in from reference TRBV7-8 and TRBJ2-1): GAGVSQSPRYKVAKRGQDVALRCDPISGHVSLFWYQQALGQGPEFLTYFQNEAQLDKSGLPSDRFFAERPEGSVSTLKIQRTQQEDSAVYLCASSLALRSSYNEQFFGPGTRLTVL.

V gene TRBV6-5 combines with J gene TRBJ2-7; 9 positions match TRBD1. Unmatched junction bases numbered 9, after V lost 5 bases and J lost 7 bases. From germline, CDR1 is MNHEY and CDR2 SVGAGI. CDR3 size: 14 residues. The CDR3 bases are TGTGCCAGCAGTCCCGGACAGGGGCTCTGGGAGCAGTACTTC. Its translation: CASSPGQGLWEQYF.

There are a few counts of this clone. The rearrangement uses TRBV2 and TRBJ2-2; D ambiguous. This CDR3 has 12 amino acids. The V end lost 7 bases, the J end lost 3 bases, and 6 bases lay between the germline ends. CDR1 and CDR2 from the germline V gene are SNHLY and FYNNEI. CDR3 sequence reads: CASTPDTGELFF. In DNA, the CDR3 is TGTGCCAGCACGCCGGACACCGGGGAGCTGTTTTTT.

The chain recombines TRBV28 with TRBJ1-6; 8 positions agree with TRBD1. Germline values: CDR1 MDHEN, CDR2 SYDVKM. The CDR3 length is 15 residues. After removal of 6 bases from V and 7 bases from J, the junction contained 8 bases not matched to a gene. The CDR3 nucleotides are TGTGCCAGCAGCCTGTCGACAGGGGTAAATTCACCCCTCCACTTT. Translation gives CASSLSTGVNSPLHF.

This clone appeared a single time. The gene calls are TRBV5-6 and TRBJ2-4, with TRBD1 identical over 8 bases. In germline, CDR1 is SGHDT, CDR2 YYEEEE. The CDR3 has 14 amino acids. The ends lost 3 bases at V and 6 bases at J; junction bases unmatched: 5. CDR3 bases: TGTGCCAGCAGCTCAACAGGGGGTGTAAACATTCAGTACTTC. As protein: CASSSTGGVNIQYF. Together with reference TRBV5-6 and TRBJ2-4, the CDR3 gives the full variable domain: DAGVTQSPTHLIKTRGQQVTLRCSPKSGHDTVSWYQQALGQGPQFIFQYYEEEERQRGNFPDRFSGHQFPNYSSELNVNALLLGDSALYLCASSSTGGVNIQYFGAGTRLSVL.

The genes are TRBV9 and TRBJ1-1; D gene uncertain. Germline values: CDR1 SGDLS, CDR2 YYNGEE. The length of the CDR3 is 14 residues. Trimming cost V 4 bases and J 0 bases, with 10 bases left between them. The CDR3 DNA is TGTGCCAGCAGCCCGGGTCGGGTGAACACTGAAGCTTTCTTT. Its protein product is CASSPGRVNTEAFF.

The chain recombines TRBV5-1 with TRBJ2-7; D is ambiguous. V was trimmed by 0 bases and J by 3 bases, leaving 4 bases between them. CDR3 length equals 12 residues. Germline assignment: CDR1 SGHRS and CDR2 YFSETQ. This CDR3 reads CASSLGGYEQYF. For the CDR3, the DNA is TGCGCCAGCAGCTTGGGCGGCTACGAGCAGTACTTC.

The DNA of the CDR3 is TGTGCCAGCAGCGATCCGGGACAGGGCCGAGCTAACTATGGCTACACCTTC. It translates to CASSDPGQGRANYGYTF. V usage is TRBV5-5 and J usage is TRBJ1-2; 9 bases align to TRBD1. The CDR3 is 17 amino acids. The trim removed 4 bases at V and 0 bases at J, leaving 10 bases unmatched. Germline V lookup: CDR1 SGHKS, CDR2 YYEKEE (reference sequence). The full variable domain, with the rest looked up from reference TRBV5-5 and TRBJ1-2, is DAGVTQSPTHLIKTRGQQVTLRCSPISGHKSVSWYQQVLGQGPQFIFQYYEKEERGRGNFPDRFSARQFPNYSSELNVNALLLGDSALYLCASSDPGQGRANYGYTFGSGTRLTVV.

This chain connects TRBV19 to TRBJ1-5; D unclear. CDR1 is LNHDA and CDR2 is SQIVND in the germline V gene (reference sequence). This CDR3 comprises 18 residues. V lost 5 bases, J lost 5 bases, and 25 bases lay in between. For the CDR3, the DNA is TGTGCCAGTAGTCCACCCGCGTACTCCATGGAGGGTCATCAGCCCCAGCATTTT. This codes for CASSPPAYSMEGHQPQHF.

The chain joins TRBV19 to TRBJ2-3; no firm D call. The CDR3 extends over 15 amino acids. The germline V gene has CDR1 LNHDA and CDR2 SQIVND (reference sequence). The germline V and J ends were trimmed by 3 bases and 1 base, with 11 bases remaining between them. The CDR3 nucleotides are TGTGCCAGTAGTATCTCACTACCTGGCACAGATACGCAGTATTTT. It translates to CASSISLPGTDTQYF. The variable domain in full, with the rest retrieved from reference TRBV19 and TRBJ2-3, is DGGITQSPKYLFRKEGQNVTLSCEQNLNHDAMYWYRQDPGQGLRLIYYSQIVNDFQKGDIAEGYSVSREKKESFPLTVTSAQKNPTAFYLCASSISLPGTDTQYFGPGTRLTVL.

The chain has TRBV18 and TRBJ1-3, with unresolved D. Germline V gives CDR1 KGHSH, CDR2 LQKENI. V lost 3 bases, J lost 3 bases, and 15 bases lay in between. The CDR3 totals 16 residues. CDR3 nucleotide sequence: TGTGCCAGCTCACCTTCAACCTCGGGTCGTGGAAACACCATATATTTT. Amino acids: CASSPSTSGRGNTIYF. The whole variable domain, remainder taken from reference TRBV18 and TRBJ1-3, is NAGVMQNPRHLVRRRGQEARLRCSPMKGHSHVYWYRQLPEEGLKFMVYLQKENIIDESGMPKERFSAEFPKEGPSILRIQQVVRGDSAAYFCASSPSTSGRGNTIYFGEGSWLTVV.

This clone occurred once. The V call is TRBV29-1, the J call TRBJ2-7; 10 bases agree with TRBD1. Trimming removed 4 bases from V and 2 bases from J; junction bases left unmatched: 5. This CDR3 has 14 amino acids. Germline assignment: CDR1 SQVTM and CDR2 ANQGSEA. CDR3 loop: CSVAGQGGTYEQYF. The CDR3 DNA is TGCAGCGTTGCTGGACAGGGGGGAACCTACGAGCAGTACTTC.

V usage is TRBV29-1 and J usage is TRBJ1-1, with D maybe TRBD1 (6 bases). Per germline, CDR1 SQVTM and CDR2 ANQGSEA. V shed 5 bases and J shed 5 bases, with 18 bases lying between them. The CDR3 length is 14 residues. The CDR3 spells CSVSGVPGETEAFF. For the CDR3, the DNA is TGCAGCGTTTCCGGGGTACCAGGGGAGACTGAAGCTTTCTTT.

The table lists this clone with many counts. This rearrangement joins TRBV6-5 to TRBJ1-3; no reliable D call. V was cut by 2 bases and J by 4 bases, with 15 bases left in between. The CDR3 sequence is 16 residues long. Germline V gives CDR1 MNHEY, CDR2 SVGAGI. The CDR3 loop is CASSYGSPELGNTIYF. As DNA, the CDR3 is TGTGCCAGCAGTTACGGTTCGCCAGAATTAGGAAACACCATATATTTT.